The sequence of this T cell receptor beta chain was determined in a study of CD8+ T cells in alopecia areata. From germline, CDR1 is SGHNT and CDR2 YENEEA. The CDR3 is made up of 16 amino acids. V was cut by 6 bases and J by 2 bases, with 17 bases left in between. RNA was isolated and reverse transcribed to cDNA, the sequencing template. The protocol was immunoSEQ multiplex PCR, while the TCRdb copy is restricted to in-frame clones and leaves out a portion. The data contain 95,000 to 120,000 clones, 56% of them singletons. Treatment here: oral pan-JAK inhibitor, 5-10 mg twice daily. Alopecia areata patients had lesional scalp punch biopsies and peripheral blood taken from them.

The specimen comprised CD4+ T cells sorted from blood, sampled at week 24, from a patient treated with tofacitinib. V gene TRBV11-3 combines with J gene TRBJ2-1, with D uncertain. This TCR was sampled from a human donor with alopecia areata. The CDR3 is CASSPSAGRAYNEQFF. The CDR3, as DNA: TGTGCCAGCAGTCCTTCGGCCGGCCGAGCCTACAATGAGCAGTTCTTC.